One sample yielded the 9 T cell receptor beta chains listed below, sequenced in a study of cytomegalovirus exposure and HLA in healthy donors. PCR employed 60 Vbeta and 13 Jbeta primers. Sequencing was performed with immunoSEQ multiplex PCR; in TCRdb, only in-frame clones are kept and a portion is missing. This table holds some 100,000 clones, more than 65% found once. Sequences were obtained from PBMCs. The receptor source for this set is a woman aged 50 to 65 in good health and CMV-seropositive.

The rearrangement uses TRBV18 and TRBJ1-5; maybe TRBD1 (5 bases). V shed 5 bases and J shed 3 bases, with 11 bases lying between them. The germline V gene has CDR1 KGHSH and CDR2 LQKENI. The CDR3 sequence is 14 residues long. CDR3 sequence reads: CASSAGLNNQPQHF. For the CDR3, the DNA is TGTGCCAGCTCAGCAGGGTTGAACAATCAGCCCCAGCATTTT.

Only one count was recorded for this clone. As DNA, the CDR3 is TGTGCCAGCAGCTTGGCCTTGTTCGACGAGCAGTACTTC. It encodes CASSLALFDEQYF. The J gene is TRBJ2-7, the V gene TRBV5-5; no clear D. Deletions cut 0 bases from V and 5 bases from J, with 9 bases between. CDR1 is SGHKS and CDR2 is YYEKEE in the germline V gene (reference sequence). The CDR3 loop spans 13 amino acids.

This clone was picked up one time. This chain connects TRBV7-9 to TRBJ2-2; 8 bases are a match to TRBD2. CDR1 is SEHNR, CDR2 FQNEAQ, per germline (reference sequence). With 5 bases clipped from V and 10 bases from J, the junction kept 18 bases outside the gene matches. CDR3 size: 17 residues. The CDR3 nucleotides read TGTGCCAGCAGCCCACGGGGGGAAGCGGGGGCCTCAGCGGAGCTGTTTTTT. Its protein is CASSPRGEAGASAELFF.

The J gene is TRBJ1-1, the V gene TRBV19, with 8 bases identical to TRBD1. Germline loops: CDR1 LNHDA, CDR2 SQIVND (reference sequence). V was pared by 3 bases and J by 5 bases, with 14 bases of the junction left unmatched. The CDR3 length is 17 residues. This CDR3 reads CASSIPTLGQGWTEAFF. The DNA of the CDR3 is TGTGCCAGTAGTATCCCCACCCTCGGACAGGGTTGGACTGAAGCTTTCTTT.

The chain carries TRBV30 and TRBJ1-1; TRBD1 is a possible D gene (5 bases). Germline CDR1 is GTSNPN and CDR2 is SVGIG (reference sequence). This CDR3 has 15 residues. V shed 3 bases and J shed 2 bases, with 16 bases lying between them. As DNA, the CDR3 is TGTGCCTGGAGCGGGGGTCCGACAGTCAACACTGAAGCTTTCTTT. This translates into CAWSGGPTVNTEAFF.

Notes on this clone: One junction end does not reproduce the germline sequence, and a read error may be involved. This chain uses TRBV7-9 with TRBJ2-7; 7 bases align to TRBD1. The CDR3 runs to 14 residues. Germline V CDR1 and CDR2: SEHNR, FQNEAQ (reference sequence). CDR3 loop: CSSSPSDRVNEQYF. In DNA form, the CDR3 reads TGTTCCAGCAGCCCCTCCGACAGGGTAAACGAGCAGTACTTC.

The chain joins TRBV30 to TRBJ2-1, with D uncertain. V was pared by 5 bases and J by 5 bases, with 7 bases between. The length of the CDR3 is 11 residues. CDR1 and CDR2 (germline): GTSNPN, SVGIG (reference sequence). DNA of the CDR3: TGTGCCTGGGACGGAGACAATGAGCAGTTCTTC. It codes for CAWDGDNEQFF.

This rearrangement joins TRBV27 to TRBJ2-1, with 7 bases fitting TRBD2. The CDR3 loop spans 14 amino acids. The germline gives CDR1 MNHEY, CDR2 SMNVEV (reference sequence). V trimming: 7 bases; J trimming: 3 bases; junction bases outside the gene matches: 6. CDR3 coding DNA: TGTGCCAGCACCCTAGGACTAGGCTACAATGAGCAGTTCTTC. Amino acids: CASTLGLGYNEQFF.

The CDR3 DNA reads TGCGCCAGCAGCCCCCGAAATCAGGGGGCGCTTGGCTACACCTTC. The encoded protein is CASSPRNQGALGYTF. This rearrangement joins TRBV4-1 to TRBJ1-2; TRBD1 aligns across 8 bases. The CDR3 sequence is 15 residues long. The germline V gene has CDR1 MGHRA and CDR2 YSYEKL. V dropped 4 bases and J dropped 7; count of bases not matched to a gene: 11.